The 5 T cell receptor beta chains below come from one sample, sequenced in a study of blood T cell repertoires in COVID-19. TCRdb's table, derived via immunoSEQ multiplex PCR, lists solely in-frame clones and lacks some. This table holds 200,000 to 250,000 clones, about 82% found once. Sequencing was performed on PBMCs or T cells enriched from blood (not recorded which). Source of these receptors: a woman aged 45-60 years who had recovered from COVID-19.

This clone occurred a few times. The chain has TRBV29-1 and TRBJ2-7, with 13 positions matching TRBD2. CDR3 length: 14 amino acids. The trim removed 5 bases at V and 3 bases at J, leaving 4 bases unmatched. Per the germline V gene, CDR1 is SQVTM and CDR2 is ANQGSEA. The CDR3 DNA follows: TGCAGCGTTTCGGGACTAGCGGGACGCTACGAGCAGTACTTC. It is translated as CSVSGLAGRYEQYF.

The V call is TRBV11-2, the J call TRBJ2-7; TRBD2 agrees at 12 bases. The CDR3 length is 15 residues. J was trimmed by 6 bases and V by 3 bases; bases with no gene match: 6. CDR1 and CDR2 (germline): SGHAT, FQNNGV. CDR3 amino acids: CASSFLAGGPGEQYF. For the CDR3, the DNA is TGTGCCAGCAGCTTCCTAGCGGGAGGGCCGGGCGAGCAGTACTTC. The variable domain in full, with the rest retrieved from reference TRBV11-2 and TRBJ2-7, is EAGVAQSPRYKIIEKRQSVAFWCNPISGHATLYWYQQILGQGPKLLIQFQNNGVVDDSQLPKDRFSAERLKGVDSTLKIQPAKLEDSAVYLCASSFLAGGPGEQYFGPGTRLTVT.

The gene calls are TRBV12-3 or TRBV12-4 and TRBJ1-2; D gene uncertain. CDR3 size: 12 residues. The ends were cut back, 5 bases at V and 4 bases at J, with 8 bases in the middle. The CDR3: CASSEASYGYTF. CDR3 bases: TGTGCCAGCAGTGAGGCATCCTATGGCTACACCTTC.

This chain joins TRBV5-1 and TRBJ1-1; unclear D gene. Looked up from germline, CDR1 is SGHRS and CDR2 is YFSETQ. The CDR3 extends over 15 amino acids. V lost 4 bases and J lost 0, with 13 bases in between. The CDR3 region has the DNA TGCGCCAGCAGCCGTGTGAGCTCCATGAACACTGAAGCTTTCTTT. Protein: CASSRVSSMNTEAFF.

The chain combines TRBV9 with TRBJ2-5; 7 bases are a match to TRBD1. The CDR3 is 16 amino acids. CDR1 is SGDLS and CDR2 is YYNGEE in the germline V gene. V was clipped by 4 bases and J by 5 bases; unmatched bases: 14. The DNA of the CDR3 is TGTGCCAGCAGCCCGGCAGGGGGTCGATTGAGGGAGACCCAGTACTTC. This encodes CASSPAGGRLRETQYF.